The source of this T cell receptor (beta chain) is a study of T cell responses to AZD1222 COVID-19 vaccine. Findings and caveats of the study: Just five to seven people given AZD1222 tested seropositive at baseline. In a largely white British group with more females than males, clonal diversity was possibly underestimated.

Notes on this clone: Its antigen is unknown.

Produced via immunoSEQ multiplex PCR; TCRdb's table is partial and in-frame only. This table has 130,000 or so clones, around 83% appearing once. This TCR was recovered from an adult in good health. Source: peripheral blood, taken on day 0 of AZD1222 vaccination.

In DNA, the CDR3 is TGTGCCAGCAGCCCGGGACAGGGATTGGGAGTCGGGGAGCTGTTTTTT. The encoded protein is CASSPGQGLGVGELFF. The rearrangement links TRBV7-3 to TRBJ2-2; 9 bases agree with TRBD1. Per germline, CDR1 SGHTA and CDR2 FQGTGA. V lost 5 bases and J lost 7; bases outside the gene matches: 11. This CDR3 has 16 amino acids.